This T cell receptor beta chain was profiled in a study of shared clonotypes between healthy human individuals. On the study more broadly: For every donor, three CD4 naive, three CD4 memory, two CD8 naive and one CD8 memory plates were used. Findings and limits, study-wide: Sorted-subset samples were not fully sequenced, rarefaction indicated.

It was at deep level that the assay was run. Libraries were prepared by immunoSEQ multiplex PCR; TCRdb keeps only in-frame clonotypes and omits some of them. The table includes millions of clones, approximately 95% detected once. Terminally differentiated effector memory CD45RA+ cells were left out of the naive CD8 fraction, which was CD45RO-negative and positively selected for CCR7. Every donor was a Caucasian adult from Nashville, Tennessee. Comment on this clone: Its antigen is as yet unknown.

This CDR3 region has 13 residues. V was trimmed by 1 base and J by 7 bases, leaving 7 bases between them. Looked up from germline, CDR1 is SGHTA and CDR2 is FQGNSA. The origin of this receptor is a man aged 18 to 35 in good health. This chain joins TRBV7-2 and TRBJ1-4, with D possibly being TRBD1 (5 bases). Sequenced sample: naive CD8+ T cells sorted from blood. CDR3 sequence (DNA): TGTGCCAGCAGCTTAGAAGGGGTTGAAAAACTGTTTTTT. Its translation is CASSLEGVEKLFF.